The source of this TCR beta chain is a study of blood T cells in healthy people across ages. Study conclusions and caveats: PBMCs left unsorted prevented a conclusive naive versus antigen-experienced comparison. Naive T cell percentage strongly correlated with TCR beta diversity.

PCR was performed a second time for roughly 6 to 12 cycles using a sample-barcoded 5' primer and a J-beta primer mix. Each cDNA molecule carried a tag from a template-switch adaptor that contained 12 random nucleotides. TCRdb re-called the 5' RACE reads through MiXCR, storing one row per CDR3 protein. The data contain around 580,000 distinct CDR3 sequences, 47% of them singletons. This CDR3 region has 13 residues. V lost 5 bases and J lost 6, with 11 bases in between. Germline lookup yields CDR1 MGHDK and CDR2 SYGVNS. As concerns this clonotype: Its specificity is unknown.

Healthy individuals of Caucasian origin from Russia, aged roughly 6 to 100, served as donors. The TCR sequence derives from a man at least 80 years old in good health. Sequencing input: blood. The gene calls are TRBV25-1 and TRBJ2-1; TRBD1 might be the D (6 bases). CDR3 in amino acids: CASSLQGFNEQFF. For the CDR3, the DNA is TGTGCCAGCAGTTTACAGGGTTTCAATGAGCAGTTCTTC.